What follows describes a single TCR beta chain. Its antigen is unidentified. Method: immunoSEQ multiplex PCR; TCRdb's copy keeps in-frame clones and lacks some. The data show roughly 60,000 clones, with around 91% seen just once and approximately 2.9% held by the top ten. V shed 4 bases and J shed 4 bases, with 12 bases lying between them. This CDR3 comprises 13 residues. Per germline, CDR1 SGHRS and CDR2 YFSETQ. The record originates from a study of graft-versus-host responses after intestinal transplantation. About the study: Recipients received multivisceral, liver-intestinal, or isolated intestinal transplants. Recipients uniformly received anti-thymocyte globulin induction, followed by tacrolimus and steroids for roughly 3 years.

Overall study results and limits: Those patients showing graft-donor T cell macrochimerism displayed high graft-versus-host to host-versus-graft clonal ratios in allografts. GvH clones turned up in recipient marrow; some had shown up first in ileum or blood.

The sequence was obtained from a human patient who received an intestinal transplant, so some T cells may come from the graft donor. The material was PBMCs, obtained around 120 days after intestinal transplantation. The chain uses TRBV5-1 and TRBJ2-7; D uncertain. The chain's CDR3 is CASSQTIFYEQYF. For the CDR3, the DNA is TGCGCCAGCAGCCAGACGATTTTTTACGAGCAGTACTTC.